The present entry profiles one T cell receptor beta chain with its context. This specimen belongs to a study of blood T cell repertoires in COVID-19. In the study overall: Italy, Spain and the United States were the sources of the convalescent and acute COVID-19 samples. The cDNA or gDNA used as material had been derived from T cells, B-cell-depleted T cells, or PBMCs.

Original analysis: Reference gene primer amplification yielded estimated nucleated cell counts. Clones were sequenced by immunoSEQ multiplex PCR, and TCRdb holds only the in-frame ones, with some missing. For V, J and clone size, that table is used; D and trimming come from the DNA. This sample has under 250,000 clones; more than 75% occur once, and the top ten carry 9.5% to 15%. Germline V CDR1 and CDR2: MNHEY, SVGAGI. J gave up 2 bases and V 2 bases, and 4 bases lay outside the gene matches. CDR3 size: 15 residues. The TCR comes from a human donor in a cohort sampled during active COVID-19. The sequenced sample was peripheral blood. The chain is built from TRBV6-5 and TRBJ2-5, with TRBD1 matching over 8 bases. CDR3 nucleotides: TGTGCCAGCAGTTACACCCAGGGGGCACAAGAGACCCAGTACTTC. Translated: CASSYTQGAQETQYF.